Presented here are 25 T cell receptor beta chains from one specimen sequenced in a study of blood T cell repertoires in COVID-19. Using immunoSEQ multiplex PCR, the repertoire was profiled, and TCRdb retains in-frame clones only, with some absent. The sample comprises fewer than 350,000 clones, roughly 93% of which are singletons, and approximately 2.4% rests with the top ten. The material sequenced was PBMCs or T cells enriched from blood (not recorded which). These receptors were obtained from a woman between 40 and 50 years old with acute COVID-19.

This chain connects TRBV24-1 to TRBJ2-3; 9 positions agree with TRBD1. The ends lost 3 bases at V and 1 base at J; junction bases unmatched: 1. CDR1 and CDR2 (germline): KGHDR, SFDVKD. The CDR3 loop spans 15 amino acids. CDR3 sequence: CATSDRQGGTDTQYF. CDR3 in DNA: TGTGCCACCAGTGATAGACAGGGGGGCACAGATACGCAGTATTTT.

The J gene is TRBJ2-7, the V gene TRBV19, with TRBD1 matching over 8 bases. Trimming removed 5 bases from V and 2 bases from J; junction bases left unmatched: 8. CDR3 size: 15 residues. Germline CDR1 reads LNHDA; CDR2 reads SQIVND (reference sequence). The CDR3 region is CASSVLTGAPYEQYF. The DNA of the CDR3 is TGTGCCAGTAGTGTTTTGACAGGGGCCCCCTACGAGCAGTACTTC.

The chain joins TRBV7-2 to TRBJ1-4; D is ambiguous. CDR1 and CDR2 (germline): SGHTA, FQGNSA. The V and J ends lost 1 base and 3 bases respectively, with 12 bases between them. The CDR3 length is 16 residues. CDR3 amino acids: CASSLVAGRANEKLFF. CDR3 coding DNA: TGTGCCAGCAGCTTAGTGGCAGGAAGAGCTAATGAAAAACTGTTTTTT. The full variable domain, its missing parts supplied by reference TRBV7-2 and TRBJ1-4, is GAGVSQSPSNKVTEKGKDVELRCDPISGHTALYWYRQSLGQGLEFLIYFQGNSAPDKSGLPSDRFSAERTGGSVSTLTIQRTQQEDSAVYLCASSLVAGRANEKLFFGSGTQLSVL.

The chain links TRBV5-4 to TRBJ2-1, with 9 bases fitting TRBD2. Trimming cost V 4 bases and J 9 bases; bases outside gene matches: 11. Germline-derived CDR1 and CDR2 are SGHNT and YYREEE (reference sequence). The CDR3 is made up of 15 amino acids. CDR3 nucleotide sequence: TGTGCCAGCAGCCCTCAGGCGGGGGGGCCCAGTGAGCAGTTCTTC. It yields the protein CASSPQAGGPSEQFF.

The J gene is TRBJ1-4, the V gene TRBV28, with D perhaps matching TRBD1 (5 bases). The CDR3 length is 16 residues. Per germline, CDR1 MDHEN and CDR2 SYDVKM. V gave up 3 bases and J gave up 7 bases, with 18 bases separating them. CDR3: CASSFRHQGPGEKLFF. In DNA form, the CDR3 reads TGTGCCAGCAGTTTTCGCCACCAGGGCCCAGGTGAAAAACTGTTTTTT. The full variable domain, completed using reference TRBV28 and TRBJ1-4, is DVKVTQSSRYLVKRTGEKVFLECVQDMDHENMFWYRQDPGLGLRLIYFSYDVKMKEKGDIPEGYSVSREKKERFSLILESASTNQTSMYLCASSFRHQGPGEKLFFGSGTQLSVL.

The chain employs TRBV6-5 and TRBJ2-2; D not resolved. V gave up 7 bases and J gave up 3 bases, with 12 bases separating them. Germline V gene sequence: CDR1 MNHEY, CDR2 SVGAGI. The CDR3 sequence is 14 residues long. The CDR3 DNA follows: TGTGCCAGCAATAAGCAGGTGGACACCGGGGAGCTGTTTTTT. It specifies CASNKQVDTGELFF.

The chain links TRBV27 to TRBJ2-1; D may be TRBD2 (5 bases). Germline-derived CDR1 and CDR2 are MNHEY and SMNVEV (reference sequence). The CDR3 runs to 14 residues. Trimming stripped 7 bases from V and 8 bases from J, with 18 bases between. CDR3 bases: TGTGCCAGCACCTCTGCGCTAGCTCGGTATGAGCAGTTCTTC. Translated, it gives CASTSALARYEQFF.

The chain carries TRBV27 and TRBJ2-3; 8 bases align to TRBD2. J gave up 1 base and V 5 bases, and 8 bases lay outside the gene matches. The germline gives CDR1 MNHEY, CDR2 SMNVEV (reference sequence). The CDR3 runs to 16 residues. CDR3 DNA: TGTGCCAGCAGTCCCCAAGCGGGAGTGGGCACAGATACGCAGTATTTT. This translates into CASSPQAGVGTDTQYF.

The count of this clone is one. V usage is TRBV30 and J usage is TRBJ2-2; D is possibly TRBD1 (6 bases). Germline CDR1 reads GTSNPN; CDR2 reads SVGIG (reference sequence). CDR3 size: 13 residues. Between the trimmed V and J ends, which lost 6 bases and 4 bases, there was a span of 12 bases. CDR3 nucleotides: TGTGCCTGCCAGGGGACGGCCACCGGGGAGCTGTTTTTT. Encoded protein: CACQGTATGELFF.

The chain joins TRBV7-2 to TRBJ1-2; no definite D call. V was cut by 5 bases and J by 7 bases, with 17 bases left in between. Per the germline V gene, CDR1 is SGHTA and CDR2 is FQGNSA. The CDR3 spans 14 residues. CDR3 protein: CASSRDFFLSGYTF. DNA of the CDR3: TGTGCCAGCAGCCGGGATTTCTTTCTCTCTGGCTACACCTTC.

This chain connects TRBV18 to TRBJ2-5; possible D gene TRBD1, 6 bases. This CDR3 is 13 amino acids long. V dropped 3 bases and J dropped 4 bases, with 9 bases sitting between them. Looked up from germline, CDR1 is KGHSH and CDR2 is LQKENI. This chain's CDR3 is CASSPTGSETQYF. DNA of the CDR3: TGTGCCAGCTCACCCACAGGGTCAGAGACCCAGTACTTC.

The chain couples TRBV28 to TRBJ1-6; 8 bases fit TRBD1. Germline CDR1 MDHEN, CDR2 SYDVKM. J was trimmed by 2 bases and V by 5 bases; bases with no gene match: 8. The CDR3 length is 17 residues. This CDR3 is CASSPARQGTYNSPLHF. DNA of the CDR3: TGTGCCAGCAGTCCCGCCCGACAGGGGACCTATAATTCACCCCTCCACTTT.

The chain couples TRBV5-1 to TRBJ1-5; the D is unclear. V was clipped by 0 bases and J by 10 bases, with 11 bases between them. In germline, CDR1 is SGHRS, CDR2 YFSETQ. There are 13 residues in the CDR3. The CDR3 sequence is CASSLVGDGPQHF. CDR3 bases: TGCGCCAGCAGCTTGGTAGGAGACGGCCCCCAGCATTTT. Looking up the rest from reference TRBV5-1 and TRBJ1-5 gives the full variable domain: KAGVTQTPRYLIKTRGQQVTLSCSPISGHRSVSWYQQTPGQGLQFLFEYFSETQRNKGNFPGRFSGRQFSNSRSEMNVSTLELGDSALYLCASSLVGDGPQHFGDGTRLSIL.

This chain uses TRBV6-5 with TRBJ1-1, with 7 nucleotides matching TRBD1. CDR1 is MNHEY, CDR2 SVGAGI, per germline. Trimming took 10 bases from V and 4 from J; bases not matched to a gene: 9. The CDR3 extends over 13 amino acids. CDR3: CAIREGAATEAFF. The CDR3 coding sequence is TGTGCCATCAGGGAGGGGGCGGCCACTGAAGCTTTCTTT.

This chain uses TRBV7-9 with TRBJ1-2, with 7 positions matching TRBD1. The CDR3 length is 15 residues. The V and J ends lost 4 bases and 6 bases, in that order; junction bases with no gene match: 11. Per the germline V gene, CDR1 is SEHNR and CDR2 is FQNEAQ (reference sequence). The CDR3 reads CASSYPGQGENGYTF. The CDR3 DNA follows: TGTGCCAGCAGCTATCCCGGGCAGGGGGAAAATGGCTACACCTTC. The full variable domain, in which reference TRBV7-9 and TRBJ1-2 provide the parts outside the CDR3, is DTGVSQNPRHKITKRGQNVTFRCDPISEHNRLYWYRQTLGQGPEFLTYFQNEAQLEKSRLLSDRFSAERPKGSFSTLEIQRTEQGDSAMYLCASSYPGQGENGYTFGSGTRLTVV.

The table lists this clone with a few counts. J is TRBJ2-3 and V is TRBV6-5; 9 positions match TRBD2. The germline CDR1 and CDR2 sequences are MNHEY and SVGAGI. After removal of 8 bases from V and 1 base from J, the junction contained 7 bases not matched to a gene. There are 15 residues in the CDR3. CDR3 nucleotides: TGTGCCAGCGGGACACTAGCGGGTCGCACAGATACGCAGTATTTT. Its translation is CASGTLAGRTDTQYF.

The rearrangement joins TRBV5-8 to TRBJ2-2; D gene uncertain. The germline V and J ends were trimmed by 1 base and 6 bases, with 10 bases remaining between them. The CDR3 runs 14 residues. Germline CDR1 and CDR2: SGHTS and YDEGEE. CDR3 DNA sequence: TGTGCCAGCAGCTTGTTTGTAGAGGCCGGGGAGCTGTTTTTT. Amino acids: CASSLFVEAGELFF.

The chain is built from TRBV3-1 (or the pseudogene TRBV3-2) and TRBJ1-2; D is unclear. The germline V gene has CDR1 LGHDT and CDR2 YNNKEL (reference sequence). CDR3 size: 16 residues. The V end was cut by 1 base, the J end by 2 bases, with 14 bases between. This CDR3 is CASSQGWSGLNYGYTF. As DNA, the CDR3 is TGTGCCAGCAGCCAAGGCTGGTCGGGGTTAAACTATGGCTACACCTTC.

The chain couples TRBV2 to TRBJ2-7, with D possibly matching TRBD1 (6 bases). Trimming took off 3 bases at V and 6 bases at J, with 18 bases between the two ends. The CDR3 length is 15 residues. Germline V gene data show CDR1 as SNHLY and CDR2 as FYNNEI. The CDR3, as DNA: TGTGCCAGCAGTGACGTGGCGCAGGGGCTTGGCGAGCAGTACTTC. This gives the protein CASSDVAQGLGEQYF.

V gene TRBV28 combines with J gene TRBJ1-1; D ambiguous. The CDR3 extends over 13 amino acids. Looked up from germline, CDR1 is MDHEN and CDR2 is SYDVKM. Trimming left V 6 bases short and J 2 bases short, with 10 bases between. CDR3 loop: CASSVNINTEAFF. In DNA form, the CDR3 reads TGTGCCAGCAGCGTAAATATTAACACTGAAGCTTTCTTT.

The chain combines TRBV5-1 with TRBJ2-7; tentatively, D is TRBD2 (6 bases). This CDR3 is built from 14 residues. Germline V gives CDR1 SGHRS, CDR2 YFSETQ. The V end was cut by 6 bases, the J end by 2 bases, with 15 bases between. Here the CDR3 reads CASIPRPGAYEQYF. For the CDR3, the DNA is TGCGCCAGCATCCCCAGACCGGGGGCCTACGAGCAGTACTTC.

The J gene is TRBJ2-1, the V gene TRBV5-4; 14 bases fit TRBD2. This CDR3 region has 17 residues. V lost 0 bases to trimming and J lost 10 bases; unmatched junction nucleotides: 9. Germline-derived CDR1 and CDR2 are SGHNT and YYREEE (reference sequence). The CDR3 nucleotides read TGTGCCAGCAGCTTGGGTGGAGGGACTAGCGGGGGTGGAGAGCAGTTCTTC. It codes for CASSLGGGTSGGGEQFF.

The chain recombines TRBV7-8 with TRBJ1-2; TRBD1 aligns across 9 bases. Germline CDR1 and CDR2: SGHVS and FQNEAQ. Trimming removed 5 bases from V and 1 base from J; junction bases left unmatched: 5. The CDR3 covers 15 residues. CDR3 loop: CASSHGTGLNYGYTF. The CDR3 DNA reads TGTGCCAGCAGCCACGGGACAGGGCTTAACTATGGCTACACCTTC.

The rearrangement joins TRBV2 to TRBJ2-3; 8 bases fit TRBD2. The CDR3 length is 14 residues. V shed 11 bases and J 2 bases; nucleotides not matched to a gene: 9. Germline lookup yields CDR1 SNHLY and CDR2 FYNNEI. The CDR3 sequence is CASGSGGYTDTQYF. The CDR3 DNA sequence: TGTGCCTCCGGGAGCGGGGGATACACAGATACGCAGTATTTT.

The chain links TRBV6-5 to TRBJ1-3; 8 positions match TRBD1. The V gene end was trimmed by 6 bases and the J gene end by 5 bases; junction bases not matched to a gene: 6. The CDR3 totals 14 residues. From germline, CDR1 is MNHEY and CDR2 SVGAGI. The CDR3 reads CASRPGGQRNTIYF. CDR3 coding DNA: TGTGCCAGCAGGCCAGGGGGCCAAAGAAACACCATATATTTT.